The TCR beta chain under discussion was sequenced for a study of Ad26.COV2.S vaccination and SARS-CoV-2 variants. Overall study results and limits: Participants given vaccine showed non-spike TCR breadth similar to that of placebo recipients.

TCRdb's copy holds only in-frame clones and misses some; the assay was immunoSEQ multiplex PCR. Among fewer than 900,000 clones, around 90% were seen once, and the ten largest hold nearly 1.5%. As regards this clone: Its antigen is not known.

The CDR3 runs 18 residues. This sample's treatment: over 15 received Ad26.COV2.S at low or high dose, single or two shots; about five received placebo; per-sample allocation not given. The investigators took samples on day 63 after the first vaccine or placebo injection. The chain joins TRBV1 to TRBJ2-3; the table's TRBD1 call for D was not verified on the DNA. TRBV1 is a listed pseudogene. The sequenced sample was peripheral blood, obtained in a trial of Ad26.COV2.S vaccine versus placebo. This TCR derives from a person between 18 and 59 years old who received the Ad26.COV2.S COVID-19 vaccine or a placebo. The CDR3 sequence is CTSNSVGGSDSVTDTQYF. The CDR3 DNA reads TGCACCAGCAACTCAGTAGGGGGCTCGGATAGTGTCACAGATACGCAGTATTTT.